Described below is a single T cell receptor (beta chain) sequence and its context. Amplified TCR beta CDR3 regions derived from RNA transcripts. Initially, a first-round RT-PCR of the TCR CDR3 employed the HTBI primer set. One entry per CDR3 protein, called by TCRdb with MiXCR from the multiplex PCR reads. The sample has a few hundred thousand distinct CDR3 sequences, 46% seen once. This sample is part of a study of T cells in Graves' hyperthyroidism and ophthalmopathy. Germline V gene sequence: CDR1 KGHDR, CDR2 SFDVKD. The V gene lost 0 bases and the J gene lost 5 bases, with 15 bases spanning the gap. The CDR3 runs to 16 residues.

The clonotype originates from a woman in her late teens or twenties with Graves' hyperthyroidism. V usage is TRBV24-1 and J usage is TRBJ1-2, with D possibly being TRBD1 (5 bases). The sample consisted of peripheral blood or thyroid tissue (not recorded which). CDR3 loop: CATSDLPGVFGYGYTF. In DNA form, the CDR3 reads TGTGCCACCAGTGATTTGCCGGGGGTCTTCGGTTATGGCTACACCTTC.